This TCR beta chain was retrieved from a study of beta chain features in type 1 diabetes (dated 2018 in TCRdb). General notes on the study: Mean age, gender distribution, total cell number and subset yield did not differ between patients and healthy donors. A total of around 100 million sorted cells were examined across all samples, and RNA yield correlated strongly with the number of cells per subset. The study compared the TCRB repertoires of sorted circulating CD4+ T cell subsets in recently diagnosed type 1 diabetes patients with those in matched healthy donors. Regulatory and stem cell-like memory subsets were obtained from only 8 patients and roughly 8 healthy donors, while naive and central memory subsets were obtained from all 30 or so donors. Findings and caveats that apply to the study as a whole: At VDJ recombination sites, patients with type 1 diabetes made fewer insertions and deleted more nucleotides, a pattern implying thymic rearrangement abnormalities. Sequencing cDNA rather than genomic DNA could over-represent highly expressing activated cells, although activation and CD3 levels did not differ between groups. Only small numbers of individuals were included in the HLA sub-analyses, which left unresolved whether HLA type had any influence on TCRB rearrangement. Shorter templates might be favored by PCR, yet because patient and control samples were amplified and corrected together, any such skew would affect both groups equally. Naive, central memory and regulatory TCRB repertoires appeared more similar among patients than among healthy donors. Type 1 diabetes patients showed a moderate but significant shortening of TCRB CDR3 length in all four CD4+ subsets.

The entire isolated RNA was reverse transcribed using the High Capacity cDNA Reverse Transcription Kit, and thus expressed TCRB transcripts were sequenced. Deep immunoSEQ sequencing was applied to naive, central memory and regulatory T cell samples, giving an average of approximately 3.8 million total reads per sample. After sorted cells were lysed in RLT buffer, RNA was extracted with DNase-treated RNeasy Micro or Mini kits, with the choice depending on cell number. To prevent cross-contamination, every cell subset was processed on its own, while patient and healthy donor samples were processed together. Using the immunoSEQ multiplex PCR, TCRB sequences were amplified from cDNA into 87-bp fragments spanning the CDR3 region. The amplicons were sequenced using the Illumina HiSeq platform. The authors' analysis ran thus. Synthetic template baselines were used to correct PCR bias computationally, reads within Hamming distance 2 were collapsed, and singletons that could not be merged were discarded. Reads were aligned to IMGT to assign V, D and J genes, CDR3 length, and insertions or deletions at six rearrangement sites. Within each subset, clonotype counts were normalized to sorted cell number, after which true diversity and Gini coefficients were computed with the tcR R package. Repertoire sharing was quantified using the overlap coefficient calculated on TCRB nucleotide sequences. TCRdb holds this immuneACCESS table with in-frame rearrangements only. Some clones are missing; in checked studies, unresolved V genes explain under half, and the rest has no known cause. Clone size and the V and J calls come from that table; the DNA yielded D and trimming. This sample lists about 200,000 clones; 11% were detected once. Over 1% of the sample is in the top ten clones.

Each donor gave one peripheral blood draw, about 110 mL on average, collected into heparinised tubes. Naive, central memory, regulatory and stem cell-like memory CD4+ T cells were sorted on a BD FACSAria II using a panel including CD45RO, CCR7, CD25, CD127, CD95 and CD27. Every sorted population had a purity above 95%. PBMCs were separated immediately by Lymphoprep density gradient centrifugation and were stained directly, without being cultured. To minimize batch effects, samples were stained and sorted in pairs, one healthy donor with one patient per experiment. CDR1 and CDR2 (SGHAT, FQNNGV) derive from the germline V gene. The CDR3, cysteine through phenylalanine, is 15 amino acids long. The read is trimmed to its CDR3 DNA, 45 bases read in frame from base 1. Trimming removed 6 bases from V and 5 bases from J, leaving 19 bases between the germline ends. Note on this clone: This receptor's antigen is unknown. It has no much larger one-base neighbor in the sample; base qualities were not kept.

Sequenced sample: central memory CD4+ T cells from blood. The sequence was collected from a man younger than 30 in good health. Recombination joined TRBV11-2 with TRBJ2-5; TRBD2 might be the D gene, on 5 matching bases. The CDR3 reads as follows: CASRRRGFSWETQYF. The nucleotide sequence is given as TGTGCCAGCAGACGACGAGGGTTTAGTTGGGAGACCCAGTACTTC.